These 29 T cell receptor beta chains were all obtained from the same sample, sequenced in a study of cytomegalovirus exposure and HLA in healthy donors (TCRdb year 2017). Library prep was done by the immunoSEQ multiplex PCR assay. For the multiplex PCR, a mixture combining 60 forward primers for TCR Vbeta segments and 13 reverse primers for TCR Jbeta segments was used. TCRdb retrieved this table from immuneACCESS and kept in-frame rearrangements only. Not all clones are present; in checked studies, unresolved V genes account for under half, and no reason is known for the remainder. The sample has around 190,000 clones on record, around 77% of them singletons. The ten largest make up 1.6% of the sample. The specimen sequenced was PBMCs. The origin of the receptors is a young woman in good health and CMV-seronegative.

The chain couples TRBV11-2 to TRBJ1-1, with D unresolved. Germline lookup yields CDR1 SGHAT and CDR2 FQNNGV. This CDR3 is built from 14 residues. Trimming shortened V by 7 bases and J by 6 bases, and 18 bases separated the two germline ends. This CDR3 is CASTLTLLGAEAFF. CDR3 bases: TGTGCCAGCACCTTGACCCTGCTGGGAGCTGAAGCTTTCTTT.

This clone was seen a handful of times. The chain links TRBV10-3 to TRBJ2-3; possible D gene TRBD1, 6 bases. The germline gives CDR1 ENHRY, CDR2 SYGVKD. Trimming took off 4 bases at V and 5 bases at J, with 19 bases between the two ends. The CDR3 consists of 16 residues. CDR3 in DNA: TGTGCCATCAGTGCAAACAGGGCGAACGGTCGAGATACGCAGTATTTT. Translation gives CAISANRANGRDTQYF.

Here the CDR3 DNA reads TGTGCCAGCAGTTTTTCGTCAGCGGCCAATCGGAGGACAGATACGCAGTATTTT. Its protein is CASSFSSAANRRTDTQYF. The chain recombines TRBV28 with TRBJ2-3; D is possibly TRBD2 (5 bases). Deletions cut 3 bases from V and 3 bases from J, with 22 bases between. Germline lookup yields CDR1 MDHEN and CDR2 SYDVKM. The length of the CDR3 is 18 residues.

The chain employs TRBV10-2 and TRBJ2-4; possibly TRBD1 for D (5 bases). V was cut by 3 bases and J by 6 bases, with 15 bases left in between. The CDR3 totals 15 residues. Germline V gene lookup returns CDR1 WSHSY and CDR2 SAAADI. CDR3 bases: TGCGCCAGCAGTGACATAACAGGTTCGCTAAACATTCAGTACTTC. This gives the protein CASSDITGSLNIQYF.

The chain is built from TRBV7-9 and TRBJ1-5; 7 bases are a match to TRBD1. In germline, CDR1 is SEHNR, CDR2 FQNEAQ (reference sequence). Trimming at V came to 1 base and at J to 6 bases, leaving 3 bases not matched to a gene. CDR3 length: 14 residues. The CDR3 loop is CASSLGQGAQPQHF. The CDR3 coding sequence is TGTGCCAGCAGCTTAGGACAGGGTGCTCAGCCCCAGCATTTT.

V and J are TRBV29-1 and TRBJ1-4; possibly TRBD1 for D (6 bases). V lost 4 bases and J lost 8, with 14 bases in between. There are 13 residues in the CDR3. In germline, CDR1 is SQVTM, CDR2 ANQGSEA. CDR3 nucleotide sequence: TGCAGCGTTGCAGGGGTCGGACGGGAAAAACTGTTTTTT. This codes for CSVAGVGREKLFF.

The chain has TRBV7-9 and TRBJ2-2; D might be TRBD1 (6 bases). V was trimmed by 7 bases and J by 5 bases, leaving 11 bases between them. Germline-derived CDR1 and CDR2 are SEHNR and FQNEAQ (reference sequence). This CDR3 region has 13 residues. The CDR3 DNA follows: TGTGCCAGCACTCCGGGGACAACCGGGGAGCTGTTTTTT. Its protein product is CASTPGTTGELFF.

As DNA, the CDR3 is TGCAGTGCTCCACAAAACTATGGCTACACCTTC. Translating it yields CSAPQNYGYTF. V usage is TRBV20-1 and J usage is TRBJ1-2; no clear D gene. The germline CDR1 and CDR2 sequences are DFQATT and SNEGSKA (reference sequence). V dropped 5 bases and J dropped 2 bases, with 6 bases sitting between them. This CDR3 spans 11 amino acids.

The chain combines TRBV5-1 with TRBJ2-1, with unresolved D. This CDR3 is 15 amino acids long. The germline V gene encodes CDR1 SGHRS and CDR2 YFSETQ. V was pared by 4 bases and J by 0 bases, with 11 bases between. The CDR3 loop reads CASSEPGRSYNEQFF. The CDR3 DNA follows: TGCGCCAGCAGCGAACCAGGCCGCTCCTACAATGAGCAGTTCTTC.

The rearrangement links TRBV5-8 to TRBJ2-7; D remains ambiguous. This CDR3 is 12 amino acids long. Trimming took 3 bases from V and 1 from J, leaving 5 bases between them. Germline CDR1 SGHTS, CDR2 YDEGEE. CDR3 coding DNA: TGTGCCAGCAGCTCCTTATCCTACGAGCAGTACTTC. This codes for CASSSLSYEQYF.

The DNA for the CDR3 is TGTGCCAGCTCACCTCTGACAGGCTATAACACCGGGGAGCTGTTTTTT. Translating it yields CASSPLTGYNTGELFF. The chain joins TRBV18 to TRBJ2-2, with a possible D match to TRBD1 (6 bases). Trimming left V 3 bases short and J 2 bases short, with 13 bases between. The CDR3 length is 16 residues. Germline CDR1 KGHSH, CDR2 LQKENI. The entire variable domain, with the rest obtained from reference TRBV18 and TRBJ2-2, is as follows: NAGVMQNPRHLVRRRGQEARLRCSPMKGHSHVYWYRQLPEEGLKFMVYLQKENIIDESGMPKERFSAEFPKEGPSILRIQQVVRGDSAAYFCASSPLTGYNTGELFFGEGSRLTVL.

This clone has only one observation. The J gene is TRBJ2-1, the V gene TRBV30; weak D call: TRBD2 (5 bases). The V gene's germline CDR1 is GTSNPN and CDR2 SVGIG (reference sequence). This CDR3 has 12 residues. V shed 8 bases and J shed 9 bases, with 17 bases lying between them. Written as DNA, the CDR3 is TGTGCCGTCCGGAGTTCGGAGGTTGAGCAGTTCTTC. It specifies CAVRSSEVEQFF.

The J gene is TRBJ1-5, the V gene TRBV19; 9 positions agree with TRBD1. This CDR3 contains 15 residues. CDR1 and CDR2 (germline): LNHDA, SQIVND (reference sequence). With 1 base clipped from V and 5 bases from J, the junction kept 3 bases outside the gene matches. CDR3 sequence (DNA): TGTGCCAGTAGTATAGTCGGGACAGGGTATCAGCCCCAGCATTTT. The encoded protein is CASSIVGTGYQPQHF.

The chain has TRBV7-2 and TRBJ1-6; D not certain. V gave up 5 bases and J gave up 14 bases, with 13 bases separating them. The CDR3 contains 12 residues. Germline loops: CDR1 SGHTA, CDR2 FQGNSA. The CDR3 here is CASSQPFEALHF. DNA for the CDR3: TGTGCCAGCAGCCAGCCATTCGAGGCCCTCCACTTT.

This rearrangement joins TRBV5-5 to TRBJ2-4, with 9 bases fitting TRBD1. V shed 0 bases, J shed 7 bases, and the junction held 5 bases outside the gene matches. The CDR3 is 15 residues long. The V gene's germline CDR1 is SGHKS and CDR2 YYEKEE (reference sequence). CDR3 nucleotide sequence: TGTGCCAGCAGCTTGGCCCGACAGGGGGAGAACATTCAGTACTTC. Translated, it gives CASSLARQGENIQYF.

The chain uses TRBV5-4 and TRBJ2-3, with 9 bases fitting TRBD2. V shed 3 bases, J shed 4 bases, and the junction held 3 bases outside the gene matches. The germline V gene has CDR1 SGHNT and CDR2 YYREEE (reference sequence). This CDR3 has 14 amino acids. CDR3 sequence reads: CASSWRGGADTQYF. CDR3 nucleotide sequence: TGTGCCAGCAGCTGGCGGGGGGGTGCAGATACGCAGTATTTT.

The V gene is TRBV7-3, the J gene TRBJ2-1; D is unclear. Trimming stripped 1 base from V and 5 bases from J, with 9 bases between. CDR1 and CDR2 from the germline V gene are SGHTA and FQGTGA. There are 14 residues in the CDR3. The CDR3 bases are TGTGCCAGCAGCTTAAGCGGAACCAACAATGAGCAGTTCTTC. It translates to CASSLSGTNNEQFF.

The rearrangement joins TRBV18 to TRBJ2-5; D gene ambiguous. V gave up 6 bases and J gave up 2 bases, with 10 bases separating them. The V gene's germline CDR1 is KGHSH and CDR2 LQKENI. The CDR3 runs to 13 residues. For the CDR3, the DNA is TGTGCCAGCTCCCTAAACCTGCAAGAGACCCAGTACTTC. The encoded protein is CASSLNLQETQYF.

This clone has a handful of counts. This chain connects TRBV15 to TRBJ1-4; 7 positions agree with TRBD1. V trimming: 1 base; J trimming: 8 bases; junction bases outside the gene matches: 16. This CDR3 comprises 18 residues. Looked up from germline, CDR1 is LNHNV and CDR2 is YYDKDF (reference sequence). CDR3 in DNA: TGTGCCACCAGCAGAGCGGGGGGGCCCCCGACAGGGCAGGAAAAACTGTTTTTT. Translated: CATSRAGGPPTGQEKLFF.

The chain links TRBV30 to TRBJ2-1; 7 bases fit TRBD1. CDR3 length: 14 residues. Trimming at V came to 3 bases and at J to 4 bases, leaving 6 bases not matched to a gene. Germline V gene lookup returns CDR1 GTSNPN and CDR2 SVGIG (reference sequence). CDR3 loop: CAWRTGLAYNEQFF. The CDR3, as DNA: TGTGCCTGGAGGACAGGGCTAGCTTACAATGAGCAGTTCTTC. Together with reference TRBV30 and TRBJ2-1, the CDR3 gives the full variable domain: SQTIHQWPATLVQPVGSPLSLECTVEGTSNPNLYWYRQAAGRGLQLLFYSVGIGQISSEVPQNLSASRPQDRQFILSSKKLLLSDSGFYLCAWRTGLAYNEQFFGPGTRLTVL.

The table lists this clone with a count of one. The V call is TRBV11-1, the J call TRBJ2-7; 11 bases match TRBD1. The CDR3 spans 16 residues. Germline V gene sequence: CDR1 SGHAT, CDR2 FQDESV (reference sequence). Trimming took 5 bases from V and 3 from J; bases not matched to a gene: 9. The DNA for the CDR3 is TGTGCCAGCAGCCCGTATCGGGGACAGGGGGACTACGAGCAGTACTTC. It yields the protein CASSPYRGQGDYEQYF.

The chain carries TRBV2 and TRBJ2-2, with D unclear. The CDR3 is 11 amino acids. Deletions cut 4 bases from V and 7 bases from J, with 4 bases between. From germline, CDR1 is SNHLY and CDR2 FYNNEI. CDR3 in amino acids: CASSASGELFF. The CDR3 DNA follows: TGTGCCAGCAGTGCGAGCGGGGAGCTGTTTTTT.

As DNA, the CDR3 is TGTGCCAGCAGCTGCGGGACTAGCGGTAATACGCAGTATTTT. It is translated as CASSCGTSGNTQYF. The rearrangement joins TRBV7-3 to TRBJ2-3; 11 nucleotides match TRBD2. This CDR3 contains 14 residues. V gave up 4 bases and J gave up 7 bases; unmatched junction bases: 4. The germline V gene encodes CDR1 SGHTA and CDR2 FQGTGA.

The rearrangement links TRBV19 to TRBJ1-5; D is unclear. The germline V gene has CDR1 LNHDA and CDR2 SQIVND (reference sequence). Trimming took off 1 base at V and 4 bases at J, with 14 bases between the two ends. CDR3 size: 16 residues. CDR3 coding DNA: TGTGCCAGTAGTATAGGCCGTAGCCGAAGTAATCAGCCCCAGCATTTT. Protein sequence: CASSIGRSRSNQPQHF. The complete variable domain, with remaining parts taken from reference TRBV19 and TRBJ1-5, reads DGGITQSPKYLFRKEGQNVTLSCEQNLNHDAMYWYRQDPGQGLRLIYYSQIVNDFQKGDIAEGYSVSREKKESFPLTVTSAQKNPTAFYLCASSIGRSRSNQPQHFGDGTRLSIL.

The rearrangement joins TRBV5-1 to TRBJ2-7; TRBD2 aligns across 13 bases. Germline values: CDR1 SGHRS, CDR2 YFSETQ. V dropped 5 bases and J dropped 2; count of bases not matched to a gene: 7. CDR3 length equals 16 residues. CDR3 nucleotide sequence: TGCGCCAGCAGAATTACGACTAGCGGGGGGACCTACGAGCAGTACTTC. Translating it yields CASRITTSGGTYEQYF.

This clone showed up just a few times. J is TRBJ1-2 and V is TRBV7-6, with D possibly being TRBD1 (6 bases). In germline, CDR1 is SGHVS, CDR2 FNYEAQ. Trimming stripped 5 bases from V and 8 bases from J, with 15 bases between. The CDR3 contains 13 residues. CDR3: CASSQPRDKGYTF. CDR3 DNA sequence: TGTGCCAGCAGCCAACCCCGGGACAAGGGCTACACCTTC.

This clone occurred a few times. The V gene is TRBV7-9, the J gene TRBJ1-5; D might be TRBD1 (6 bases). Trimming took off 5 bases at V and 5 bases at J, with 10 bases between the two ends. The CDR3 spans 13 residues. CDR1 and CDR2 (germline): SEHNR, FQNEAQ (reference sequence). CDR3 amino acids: CASSLNRDQPQHF. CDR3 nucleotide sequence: TGTGCCAGCAGCCTAAACAGGGATCAGCCCCAGCATTTT. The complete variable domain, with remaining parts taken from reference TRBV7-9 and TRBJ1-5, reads DTGVSQNPRHKITKRGQNVTFRCDPISEHNRLYWYRQTLGQGPEFLTYFQNEAQLEKSRLLSDRFSAERPKGSFSTLEIQRTEQGDSAMYLCASSLNRDQPQHFGDGTRLSIL.

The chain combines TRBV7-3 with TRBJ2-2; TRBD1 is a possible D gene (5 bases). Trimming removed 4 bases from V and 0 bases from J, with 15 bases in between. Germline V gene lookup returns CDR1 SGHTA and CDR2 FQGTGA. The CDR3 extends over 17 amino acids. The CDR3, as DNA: TGTGCCAGCAGCTCCCGGACATTCCTAGCGAACACCGGGGAGCTGTTTTTT. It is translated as CASSSRTFLANTGELFF.

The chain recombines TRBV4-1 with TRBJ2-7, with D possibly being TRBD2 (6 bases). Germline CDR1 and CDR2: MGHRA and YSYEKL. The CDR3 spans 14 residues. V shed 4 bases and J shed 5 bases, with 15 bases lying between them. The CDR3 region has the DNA TGCGCCAGCAGCCTGGACTACAGTGGGGACGAGCAGTACTTC. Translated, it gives CASSLDYSGDEQYF.